The source of this T cell receptor beta chain is a study of T-cell memory formation after mild COVID-19. Study background: There were largely donor-specific TCR clusters.

TCRalpha and TCRbeta libraries used 5'RACE with constant-segment primers and UMIs. TCRdb re-called the 5' RACE reads with MiXCR, one entry per CDR3 protein. The data contain 350,000 to 400,000 distinct CDR3 sequences, 20% to 25% of them seen just once; the ten biggest clones take up 12%. Germline lookup yields CDR1 SGHTA and CDR2 FQGTGA. The ends were cut back, 3 bases at V and 7 bases at J, with 16 bases in the middle. The CDR3 runs 15 residues. Overall study findings and caveats: CD8+ contracting clones occupied EMRA, while CD4+ ones occupied mainly CM and EM. In pre-infection memory, a portion of responding clones appeared, which suggested that cross-reactive memory joined.

This clonotype has a handful of counts. Antigen specificity is unknown. This receptor was obtained from an adult woman who had mild COVID-19 (a few samples of this study predate the infection). Cell type and time point are not known. The sequencing input was PBMCs or a T cell subset sorted from them (not recorded which). The chain uses TRBV7-3 and TRBJ2-1, with D possibly matching TRBD2 (6 bases). The CDR3 region has the DNA TGTGCCAGCAGCTTTGGCGGGGCTGGGGGAAATGAGCAGTTCTTC. The encoded protein is CASSFGGAGGNEQFF.